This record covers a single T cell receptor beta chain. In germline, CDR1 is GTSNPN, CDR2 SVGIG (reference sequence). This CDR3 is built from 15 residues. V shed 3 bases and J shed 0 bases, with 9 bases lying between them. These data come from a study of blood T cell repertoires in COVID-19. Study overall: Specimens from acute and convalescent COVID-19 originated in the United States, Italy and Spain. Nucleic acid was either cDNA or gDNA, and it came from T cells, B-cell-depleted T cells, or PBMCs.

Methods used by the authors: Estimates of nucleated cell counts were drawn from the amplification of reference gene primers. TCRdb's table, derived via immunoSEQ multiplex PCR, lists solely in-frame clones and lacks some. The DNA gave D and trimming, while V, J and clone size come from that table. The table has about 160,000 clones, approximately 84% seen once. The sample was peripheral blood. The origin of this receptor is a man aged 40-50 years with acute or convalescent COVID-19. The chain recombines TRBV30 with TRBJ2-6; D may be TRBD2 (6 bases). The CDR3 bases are TGTGCCTGGAGGATGGAGGGCTCTGGGGCCAACGTCCTGACTTTC. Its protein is CAWRMEGSGANVLTF.